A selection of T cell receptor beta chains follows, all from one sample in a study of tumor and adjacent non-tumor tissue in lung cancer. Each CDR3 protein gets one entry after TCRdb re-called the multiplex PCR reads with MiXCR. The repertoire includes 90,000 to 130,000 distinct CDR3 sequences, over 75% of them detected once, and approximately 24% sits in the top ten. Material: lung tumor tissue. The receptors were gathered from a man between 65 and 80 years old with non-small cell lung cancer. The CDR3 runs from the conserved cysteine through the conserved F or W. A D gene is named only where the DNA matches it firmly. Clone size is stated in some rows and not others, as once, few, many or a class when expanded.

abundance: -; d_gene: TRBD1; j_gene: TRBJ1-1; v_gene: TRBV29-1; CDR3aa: CSGIIDRGNTAAFF; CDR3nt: TGCAGCGGCATAATTGACAGGGGGAACACTGCAGCTTTCTTT
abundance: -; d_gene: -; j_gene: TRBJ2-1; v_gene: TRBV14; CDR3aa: CVISIQRPYNEQFF; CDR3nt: TGTGTCATCAGCATCCAGCGCCCTTACAATGAGCAGTTCTTC
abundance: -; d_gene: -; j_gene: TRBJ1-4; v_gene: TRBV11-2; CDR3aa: CASSLVGGGKLFF; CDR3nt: TGTGCCAGCAGCTTAGTCGGAGGAGGGAAACTGTTTTTT
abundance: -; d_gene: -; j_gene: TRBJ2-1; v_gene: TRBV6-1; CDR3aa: CASTCNAGFNSEQFF; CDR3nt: TGTGCCAGCACGTGTAACGCGGGCTTCAACAGTGAGCAGTTCTTC
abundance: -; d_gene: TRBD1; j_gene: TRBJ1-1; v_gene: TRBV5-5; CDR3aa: CASTGQVRGTEASF; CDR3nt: TGTGCCAGTACGGGACAGGTCCGGGGCACTGAAGCTTCCTTC
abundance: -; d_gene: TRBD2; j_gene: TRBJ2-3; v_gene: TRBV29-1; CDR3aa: CSVNILAGNTDTQYF; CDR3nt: TGCAGCGTCAATATCCTAGCGGGAAACACAGATACGCAGTATTTT
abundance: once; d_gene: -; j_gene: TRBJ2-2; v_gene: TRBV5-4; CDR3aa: CASSLRPGTGIPGSCFF; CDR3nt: -
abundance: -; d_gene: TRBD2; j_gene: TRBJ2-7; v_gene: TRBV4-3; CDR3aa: CASSQDRDYVYELYF; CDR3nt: TGCGCCAGCAGCCAAGACCGGGACTATGTTTACGAGCTGTACTTC
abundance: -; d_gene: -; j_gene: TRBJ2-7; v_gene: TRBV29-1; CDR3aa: CSVRYLSWRNEQYF; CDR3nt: TGCAGCGTAAGATATCTTAGCTGGAGAAACGAGCAGTACTTC
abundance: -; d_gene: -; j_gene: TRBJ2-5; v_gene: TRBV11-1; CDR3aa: CTSSLARGGSQYF; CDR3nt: TGTACCAGCAGCTTAGCGAGGGGGGGATCACAGTACTTC
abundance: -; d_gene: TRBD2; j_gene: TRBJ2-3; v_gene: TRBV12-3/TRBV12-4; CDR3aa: CASSFSGGGETQYF; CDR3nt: TGTGCCAGTAGCTTTAGCGGGGGAGGAGAAACGCAGTATTTT
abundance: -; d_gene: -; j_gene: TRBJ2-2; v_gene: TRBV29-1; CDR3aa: CSGSDAGGLFF; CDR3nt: TGCAGCGGAAGCGACGCCGGGGGGCTGTTTTTT
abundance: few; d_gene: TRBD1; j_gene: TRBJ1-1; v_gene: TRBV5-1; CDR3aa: CASSSGQPNTEAFF; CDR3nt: TGCGCCAGCAGCTCGGGACAGCCGAACACTGAAGCTTTCTTT
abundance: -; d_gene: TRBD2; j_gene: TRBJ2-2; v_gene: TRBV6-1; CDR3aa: CASSSSGRANIGELFF; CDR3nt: TGTGCCAGCAGTTCTAGCGGGAGGGCAAACATCGGGGAGCTGTTTTTT
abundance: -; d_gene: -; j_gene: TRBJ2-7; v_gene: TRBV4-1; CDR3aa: CASSRCAGMASEQYF; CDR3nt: TGCGCTAGCAGCCGCTGTGCCGGCATGGCGAGCGAGCAGTACTTC
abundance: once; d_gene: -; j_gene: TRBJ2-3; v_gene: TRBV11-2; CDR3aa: CASRLTQGGSTGTQCF; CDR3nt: TGTGCCAGCAGGTTAACTCAGGGTGGAAGCACAGGTACGCAGTGTTTT
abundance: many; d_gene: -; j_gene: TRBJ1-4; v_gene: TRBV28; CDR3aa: CASRGIYEKLFF; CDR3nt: TGTGCCAGCAGGGGAATTTATGAAAAACTGTTTTTT